The T cell receptor beta chain described here comes from a study of T cells expressing NK-cell markers (dated by TCRdb to the early 2020s). Broadly, across the study: Three sorted T-cell subsets (CD3+CD56+NKG2C+, CD3+CD56+NKG2C- and CD3+CD56-NKG2C+) from about 8 donors had their TCR beta-chain repertoires profiled. Illumina HiSeq 2000/2500, MiSeq or NextSeq was used to sequence libraries as 2 x 150 bp reads. Among the eight sequenced donors, only one was HCMV-seronegative, while the other seven were HCMV-seropositive. Randomly selected healthy volunteers, three men and five women, were used as the eight sequenced donors. What the study reported, not specific to this receptor: Those dominant clonotypes were again the most abundant among CD3+CD56-NKG2C+ cells in several donors, at roughly 28.3-60.1%. In six donors, the dominant CD3+CD56+NKG2C+ clonotypes ranked among the top 10 CD8+ clonotypes, making up roughly 1.0-7.0% of CD8+ T cells. Whether the expanded NKG2C-expressing T cell clones were specific for HCMV antigens was left unclear.

As regards this clonotype: The target of this receptor is not known.

The germline V gene specifies SGHAT as CDR1 and FQNNGV as CDR2. The CDR3 spans 17 residues, from the cysteine through the phenylalanine. Only the protein is on record. To determine HCMV serostatus, a commercial ELISA kit was used to detect HCMV-specific IgG in serum. Ficoll density gradient centrifugation was used to isolate peripheral blood mononuclear cells from blood. Sequencing used an Illumina HiSeq 2000. TCR beta cDNA libraries were made by 5'RACE template switching that added a universal primer site and unique molecular identifiers. cDNA synthesis was primed from the TCR beta constant segment and was followed by two successive PCR amplification steps. The study's own analysis went as follows. Reads were demultiplexed and grouped by UMI with MIGEC, and clonotypes were assembled and quantified with MiTCR. To exclude erroneous sequences, only TCR cDNA sequences supported by at least two reads were retained. The tcR package was used for downstream repertoire analysis, and clonotypes were matched between fractions using CDR3 nucleotide sequence together with V segment. Antigen specificity was annotated against VDJdb with VDJmatch, allowing one amino acid substitution in CDR3. TCRdb reprocessed the public reads and reports one entry per CDR3 protein sequence, without DNA. It is TCRdb's table, rather than the study itself, that gives the V and J calls and clone size. This sample's listing comprises about 460,000 distinct CDR3 sequences. Of the sample, about 1.5% falls within the top ten clones.

Sequenced: blood T cells: a sorted CD56 or NKG2C T cell subset, CD4+ or CD8+ T cells, or bulk PBMC T cells (not recorded which). Here the chain combines TRBV11-2 and TRBJ1-2; TCRdb gives TRBD1 as the D gene, but with no DNA this cannot be confirmed. This TCR was sampled from a woman aged 50 to 65 in good health. Donor details come from another sample of the same person, matched by shared clones. For the CDR3, the sequence is CASSLTGGNKLFYGYTF.